The T cell receptor beta chain under discussion was sequenced for a study of T cell repertoires in ileal Crohn's disease. Study-wide results and limits: All patients with clonality above 26.8% had endoscopic recurrence.

CDR1 and CDR2 from the germline V gene are SGHRS and YFSETQ. V was shortened by 0 bases and J by 5 bases, with 14 bases between the two germline ends. The CDR3 covers 15 residues. TCRdb keeps only in-frame clones here, not all; method: immunoSEQ multiplex PCR. The sample holds 30,000 to 35,000 clones; 80% are singletons and the top ten take around 20%. For this clone: Antigen specificity is unknown.

The chain combines TRBV5-1 with TRBJ1-1; possible D gene TRBD1, 5 bases. Input material: ileal tissue. The TCR sequence derives from an adult with Crohn's disease. Written as DNA, the CDR3 is TGCGCCAGCAGCTTGGAACGGGCAGGGCTTACTGAAGCTTTCTTT. Protein: CASSLERAGLTEAFF. The full variable domain, in which reference TRBV5-1 and TRBJ1-1 provide the parts outside the CDR3, is KAGVTQTPRYLIKTRGQQVTLSCSPISGHRSVSWYQQTPGQGLQFLFEYFSETQRNKGNFPGRFSGRQFSNSRSEMNVSTLELGDSALYLCASSLERAGLTEAFFGQGTRLTVV.